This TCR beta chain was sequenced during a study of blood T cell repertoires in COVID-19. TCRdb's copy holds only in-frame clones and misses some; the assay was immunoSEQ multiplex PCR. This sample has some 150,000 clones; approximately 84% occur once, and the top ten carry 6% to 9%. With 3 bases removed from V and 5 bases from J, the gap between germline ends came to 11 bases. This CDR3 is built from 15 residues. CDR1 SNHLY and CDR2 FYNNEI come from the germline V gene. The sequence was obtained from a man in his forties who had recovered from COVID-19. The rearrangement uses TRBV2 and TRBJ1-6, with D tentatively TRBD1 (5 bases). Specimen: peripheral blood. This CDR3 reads CASSDGGRDNSPLHF. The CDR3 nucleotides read TGTGCCAGCAGTGACGGGGGACGTGATAATTCACCCCTCCACTTT.